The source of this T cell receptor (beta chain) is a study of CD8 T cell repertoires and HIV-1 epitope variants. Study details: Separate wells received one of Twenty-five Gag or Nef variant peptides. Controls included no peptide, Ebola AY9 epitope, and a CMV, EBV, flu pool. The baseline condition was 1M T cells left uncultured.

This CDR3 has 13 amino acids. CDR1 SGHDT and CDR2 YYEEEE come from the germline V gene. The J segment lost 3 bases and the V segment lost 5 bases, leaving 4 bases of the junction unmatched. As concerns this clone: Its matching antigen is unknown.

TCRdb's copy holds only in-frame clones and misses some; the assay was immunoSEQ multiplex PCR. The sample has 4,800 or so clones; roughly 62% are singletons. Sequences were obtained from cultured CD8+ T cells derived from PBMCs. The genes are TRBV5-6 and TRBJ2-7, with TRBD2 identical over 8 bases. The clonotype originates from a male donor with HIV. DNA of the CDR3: TGTGCCAGCAGAAATAGCGGGAACTACGAGCAGTACTTC. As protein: CASRNSGNYEQYF.